The rows below give T cell receptor beta chains drawn from one sample of a study of cytomegalovirus exposure and HLA in healthy donors. The method was immunoSEQ multiplex PCR; TCRdb's version includes in-frame clones alone and lacks a portion of them. The data contain tens of thousands of clones, just over 75% of them singletons. The source material was PBMCs. These TCRs come from a man between 45 and 60 years old in good health and CMV-seropositive. Both conserved end residues are part of each CDR3. The D gene is left open where the match is weak. Clone size is stated in some rows and not others, as once, few, many or a class when expanded.

V gene	clone size	J gene	D gene	CDR3 DNA	CDR3 protein
TRBV5-1	-	TRBJ2-7	-	TGCGCCAGCAGCTTGTATCTCGGAGGCGAGCAGTACTTC	CASSLYLGGEQYF
TRBV5-1	-	TRBJ2-5	TRBD2	TGCGCCAGCAGCCTCGGGACTAGCGGGAGGGAGACCCAGTACTTC	CASSLGTSGRETQYF
TRBV5-4	-	TRBJ1-1	-	TGTGCCAGCAGCTTGGATTCAGCAGGCTCTGAAGCTTTCTTT	CASSLDSAGSEAFF
TRBV19	-	TRBJ1-5	TRBD1	TGTGCCAGTAGTACCTCGACAGGGATCGATCAGCCCCAGCATTTT	CASSTSTGIDQPQHF
TRBV25-1	-	TRBJ2-4	-	TGTGCCAGCAGTGAAGAGATGGGCCAAAACAGTCAGTACTTC	CASSEEMGQNSQYF
TRBV27	once	TRBJ1-6	-	TGTGCCAGCAGTATAGTGCCCGAGACAGGAAATTCACCCCTCCACTTT	CASSIVPETGNSPLHF
TRBV4-1	few	TRBJ2-1	-	TGCGCCAGCAGCCCCGGGGGAGGAGAGCAGTTCTTC	CASSPGGGEQFF
TRBV18	-	TRBJ1-5	-	TGTGCCAGCTCACCTAATATGAATCAGCCCCAGCATTTT	CASSPNMNQPQHF
TRBV7-9	-	TRBJ2-7	TRBD1	TGTGCCAGCAGTTCCGGGACAGGTACAACCTACGAGCAGTACTTC	CASSSGTGTTYEQYF
TRBV7-6	-	TRBJ2-1	TRBD2	TGTGCCAGCAGCTTAGAGGTTACTAGCGGATACAATGAGCAGTTCTTC	CASSLEVTSGYNEQFF
TRBV6-5	-	TRBJ1-5	-	TGTGCCAGCAGTTACAACAGGGTTCAGCCCCAGCATTTT	CASSYNRVQPQHF
TRBV5-4	few	TRBJ2-7	TRBD2	TGTGCCAGCAGCCTTGGGGGCGGAGCGGGAGGGCCTTACGAGCAGTACTTC	CASSLGGGAGGPYEQYF
TRBV7-3	-	TRBJ2-1	TRBD2	TGTGCCAGCAGCCTCCTAGCGGACTCCTACAATGAGCAGTTCTTC	CASSLLADSYNEQFF
TRBV4-1	-	TRBJ2-3	TRBD1	TGCGCCAGCAGTACGACAGGGATAAGGCCTTACACAGATACGCAGTATTTT	CASSTTGIRPYTDTQYF
TRBV7-9	-	TRBJ1-2	TRBD1	TGTGCCAGCAGCCCCATTGCTGCGGGACAGGGGGCGTATGGCTACACCTTC	CASSPIAAGQGAYGYTF
TRBV10-1	-	TRBJ2-7	-	TGCGCCAGCAGTGATGGAGGGGGCGGCTACGAGCAGTACTTC	CASSDGGGGYEQYF
TRBV7-9	few	TRBJ2-1	TRBD2	TGTGCCAGCAGCTTAGCGCATTCCCCTAGCGGGAGCTCCTACAATGAGCAGTTCTTC	CASSLAHSPSGSSYNEQFF
TRBV5-1	-	TRBJ1-5	-	TGCGCCAGCAGCCGGTGGGGTGCGGGGGGGGAGCCCCAGCATTTT	CASSRWGAGGEPQHF
TRBV5-8	few	TRBJ1-2	-	TGTGCCAGCAGCCAACAGGGACCTAACTATGGCTACACCTTC	CASSQQGPNYGYTF
TRBV7-9	few	TRBJ2-7	TRBD2	TGTGCCAGCAGCCCCTCCGGGACTAGAAGCGCATACGAGCAGTACTTC	CASSPSGTRSAYEQYF
TRBV6-6	-	TRBJ2-1	TRBD2	TGTGCCAGCAGAACGAACCCCTGGCGGGAGGGCGCAAAGAAGTTCTTC	CASRTNPWREGAKKFF
TRBV4-2	-	TRBJ2-1	-	TGTGCCAGCAGCCAAGCGGTAACTCTATTCTACAATGAGCAGTTCTTC	CASSQAVTLFYNEQFF
TRBV19	few	TRBJ1-2	-	TGTGCCAGCGAGACAGGAGAAAGCTACACCTTC	CASETGESYTF
TRBV7-9	-	TRBJ2-7	-	TGTTCCAGCAGCCAGGCCGGCCGGGATAACTACGAGCAGTACTTC	CSSSQAGRDNYEQYF
TRBV7-9	-	TRBJ2-3	TRBD2	TGTTCCAGCAGCTTGGCTAGCGGGGGGACCGATACGCAGTATTTT	CSSSLASGGTDTQYF
TRBV15	-	TRBJ2-5	-	TGTGCCACCAGCAGAGATCGAACTAACCAGTACTTC	CATSRDRTNQYF
TRBV5-1	-	TRBJ2-3	TRBD2	TGCGCCAGCAGCCCGGCCTGGGCGGGAGAGGGTATGGATACGCAGTATTTT	CASSPAWAGEGMDTQYF
TRBV6-5	-	TRBJ2-7	TRBD2	TGTGCCAGCAGTTATGGGGGAGTGGGGGGGAACGAGCAGTACTTC	CASSYGGVGGNEQYF
TRBV6-6	-	TRBJ2-5	-	TGTGCCAGCATACCCAGGGCAGGAAGCGAGACCCAGTACTTC	CASIPRAGSETQYF
TRBV29-1	few	TRBJ1-2	TRBD1	TGCAGCGTTGACCATAGACCCCCGGGACAGATCTATGGCTACACCTTC	CSVDHRPPGQIYGYTF
TRBV5-1	once	TRBJ2-3	-	TGCGCCAGCAGCTTGGGGCAGTACAGCACAGATACGCAGTATTTT	CASSLGQYSTDTQYF
TRBV5-6	-	TRBJ2-7	-	TGTGCCAGCAGCTTGCGCAGGGTCCACGAGCAGTACTTC	CASSLRRVHEQYF
TRBV14	-	TRBJ2-7	-	TGTGCCAGCAGCCTCCGGACTCCTCGGAGCTCCTACGAGCAGTACTTC	CASSLRTPRSSYEQYF
TRBV6-7	-	TRBJ2-7	-	TGTGCCAGCCAGTGTAGAGGGAGATACGAGCAGTACTTC	CASQCRGRYEQYF
TRBV15	-	TRBJ2-7	TRBD2	TGTGCCACCAGCAGAGATCGTAGCGGGATCGAGCAGTACTTC	CATSRDRSGIEQYF
TRBV6-5	-	TRBJ2-7	-	TGTGCCAGCAGTTTAGCGGCGGGAGAGCAGTACTTC	CASSLAAGEQYF
TRBV18	-	TRBJ2-7	-	TGTGCCAGCTCACCTCCGGGGGACTCCTACGAGCAGTACTTC	CASSPPGDSYEQYF
TRBV6-4	-	TRBJ2-1	TRBD2	TGTGCCAGCAGTGCGCTCACTAGCGAAGAGCAGTTCTTC	CASSALTSEEQFF
TRBV6-5	-	TRBJ2-5	TRBD1	TGTGCCAGCAGTTACATGACAGGGGGAGAGACCCAGTACTTC	CASSYMTGGETQYF
TRBV11-2	once	TRBJ2-7	-	TGTGCCAGCAGCTTAAGGCGGACTACCTACGAGCAGTACTTC	CASSLRRTTYEQYF
TRBV11-3	-	TRBJ1-2	-	TGTGCCAGCGGGGGGGCAGCCTTGGGCTACACCTTC	CASGGAALGYTF
TRBV7-9	few	TRBJ1-1	-	TGTTCCAGCAACCGGGGGGGGCCGAACATGAACACTGAAGCTTTCTTT	CSSNRGGPNMNTEAFF
TRBV5-1	-	TRBJ2-7	-	TGCGCCAGCAGCTCTTCCTCCTACGAGCAGTACTTC	CASSSSSYEQYF
TRBV19	-	TRBJ2-1	-	TGTGCCAGTTCCGACAGGAGAAGCTACAATGAGCAGTTCTTC	CASSDRRSYNEQFF
TRBV29-1	-	TRBJ2-3	-	TGCAGCGTTGGGGGGGTCACAGATACGCAGTATTTT	CSVGGVTDTQYF
TRBV18	-	TRBJ1-2	-	TGTGCCAGCTCACCAGTCGGGGAGAGTGGCTACACCTTC	CASSPVGESGYTF
TRBV19	-	TRBJ2-5	-	TGTGCCAGCTCCCAGGGGGGAGAGACCCAGTACTTC	CASSQGGETQYF
TRBV7-9	-	TRBJ2-1	TRBD2	TGTGCCAGCAGCAACGGACTAGCGGAGGGTTACAATGAGCAGTTCTTC	CASSNGLAEGYNEQFF
TRBV21-1	-	TRBJ2-5	-	TGTGCCAGCAGCACCAAAAGGGACAGCATAGAGACCCAGTACTTC	CASSTKRDSIETQYF
TRBV11-3	-	TRBJ2-7	TRBD1	TGTGCCAGCAGCCGACGGGACAGGGGAGCCAGTGAGCAGTACTTC	CASSRRDRGASEQYF
TRBV10-3	-	TRBJ2-1	TRBD1	TGTGCCATCAGAGTCGGGACAGGTCCCTTTTTCTTC	CAIRVGTGPFFF
TRBV18	few	TRBJ1-5	-	TGTGCCAGCTCATCGGACAGACTTCTCCCCAATCAGCCCCAGCATTTT	CASSSDRLLPNQPQHF
TRBV11-2	few	TRBJ1-1	-	TGTGCCAGCAGCGAACAGATAACAATGAACACTGAAGCTTTCTTT	CASSEQITMNTEAFF